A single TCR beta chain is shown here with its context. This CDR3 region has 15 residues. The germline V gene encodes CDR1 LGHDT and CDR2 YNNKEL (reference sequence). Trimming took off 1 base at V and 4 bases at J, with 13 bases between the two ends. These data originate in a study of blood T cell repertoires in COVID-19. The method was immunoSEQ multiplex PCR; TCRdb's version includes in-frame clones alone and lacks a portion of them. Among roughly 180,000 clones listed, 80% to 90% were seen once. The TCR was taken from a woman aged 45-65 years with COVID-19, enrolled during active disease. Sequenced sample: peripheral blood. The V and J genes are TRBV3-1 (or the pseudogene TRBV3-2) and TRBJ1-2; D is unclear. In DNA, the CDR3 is TGTGCCAGCAGCCAAGGGGTTACAGTTAGCTATGGCTACACCTTC. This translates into CASSQGVTVSYGYTF.